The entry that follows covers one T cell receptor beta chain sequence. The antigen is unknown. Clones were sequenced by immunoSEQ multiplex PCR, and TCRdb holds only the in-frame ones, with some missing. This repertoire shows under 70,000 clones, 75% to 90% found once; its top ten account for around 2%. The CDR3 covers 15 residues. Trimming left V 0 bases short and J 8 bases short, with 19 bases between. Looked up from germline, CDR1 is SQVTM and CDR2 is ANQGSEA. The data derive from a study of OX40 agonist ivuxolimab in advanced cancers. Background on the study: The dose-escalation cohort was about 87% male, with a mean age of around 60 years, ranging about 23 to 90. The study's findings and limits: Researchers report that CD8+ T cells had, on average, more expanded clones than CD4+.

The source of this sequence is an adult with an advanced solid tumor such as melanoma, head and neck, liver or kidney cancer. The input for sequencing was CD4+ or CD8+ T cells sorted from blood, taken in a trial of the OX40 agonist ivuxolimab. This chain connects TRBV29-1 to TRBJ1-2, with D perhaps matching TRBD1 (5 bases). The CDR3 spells CSVEETLTVTGGYTF. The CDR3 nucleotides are TGCAGCGTTGAAGAGACCTTGACAGTCACGGGGGGCTACACCTTC.